This TCR beta chain comes out of a study of T cell repertoires in cytomegalovirus infection. Study in general: The authors used CMV epitopes that were HLA-C-restricted (recently identified) and HLA-B-restricted (well studied). Indicated by public TCR beta signatures were CMV infection and matching HLA type.

Broader study findings: HLA-C-restricted, CMV-specific TCR beta clonotypes were dominant ex vivo. Adding up the frequency of public TCR beta families identified people who carried CMV plus the relevant HLA.

V lost 7 bases to trimming and J lost 2 bases; unmatched junction nucleotides: 6. CDR1 and CDR2 from the germline V gene are LGHNA and YSLEER. This CDR3 is built from 16 residues. Regarding this clonotype: As yet, its antigen is unknown.

One entry per CDR3 protein results from TCRdb running MiXCR on the reads. The data show approximately 50,000 distinct CDR3 sequences, with less than 20% seen just once and roughly 77% held by the top ten. The material was CD8+ T cells from cultured PBMCs, obtained from culture after CMV antigen stimulation. The chain carries TRBV4-3 and TRBJ2-5; TRBD2 matches 14 bases. The sequence was obtained from a human donor in good health (CMV status not recorded). Some clones in this sample may be carry-over from other donors' samples. The DNA for the CDR3 is TGCGCCAGCACCCGAGGACTAGCGGGGGGTCAAGAGACCCAGTACTTC. Translated: CASTRGLAGGQETQYF.